This T cell receptor beta chain was sequenced in a study of blood T cell repertoires in COVID-19. About the research overall: The United States, Italy and Spain provided the acute and convalescent COVID-19 samples. T cells, B-cell-depleted T cells, or PBMCs supplied cDNA or gDNA.

V dropped 3 bases and J dropped 5 bases, with 11 bases sitting between them. Germline V gene sequence: CDR1 LNHDA, CDR2 SQIVND (reference sequence). This CDR3 contains 14 residues. Original processing notes: Scientists estimated how many nucleated cells there were by amplifying reference gene primers. Produced via immunoSEQ multiplex PCR; TCRdb's table is partial and in-frame only. The V and J calls and clone size come from that table; D and trimming were worked out from the DNA. The table shows just over 250,000 clones, with around nine tenths occurring only once. Sequencing input: peripheral blood. The V call is TRBV19, the J call TRBJ2-1; D remains unclear. This TCR was recovered from a man aged 35 to 55 who had recovered from COVID-19. The CDR3 nucleotides read TGTGCCAGTAGTATCAGTCTTAATAACAATGAGCAGTTCTTC. It encodes CASSISLNNNEQFF. Full variable domain (rest looked up from reference TRBV19 and TRBJ2-1): DGGITQSPKYLFRKEGQNVTLSCEQNLNHDAMYWYRQDPGQGLRLIYYSQIVNDFQKGDIAEGYSVSREKKESFPLTVTSAQKNPTAFYLCASSISLNNNEQFFGPGTRLTVL.